This T cell receptor beta chain was identified during a study of OX40 agonist ivuxolimab in advanced cancers. With baseline, cycle 4 day 1, and cycle 7 day 1 as timepoints, blood was sampled. CDR1 and CDR2 (germline): WSHSY, SAAADI. The CDR3 is made up of 12 amino acids. V lost 6 bases and J lost 6, with 11 bases in between. Clones were read by immunoSEQ multiplex PCR, and TCRdb kept only the in-frame ones, dropping some. The data hold some 42,000 clones, with around 87% observed a single time. The sample was CD4+ or CD8+ T cells sorted from blood, taken in a trial of the OX40 agonist ivuxolimab. This TCR was recovered from an adult with an advanced solid tumor such as melanoma, head and neck, liver or kidney cancer. This sequence joins TRBV10-2 and TRBJ1-2; D ambiguous. The CDR3 loop reads CASRIGVDGYTF. CDR3 coding DNA: TGCGCCAGCAGGATCGGGGTGGATGGCTACACCTTC.